This record looks at one TCR beta chain sequence and its context. Its antigen is not known. The germline V and J ends were trimmed by 4 bases and 5 bases, with 12 bases remaining between them. CDR1 is SGHNT, CDR2 YYREEE, per germline (reference sequence). CDR3 length equals 13 residues. This entry belongs to a study of cytomegalovirus exposure and HLA in healthy donors. Study observations and caveats: There were some public TCRs occurring in many donors, but most TCR sequences were rare. The study flagged fewer than 200 TCR beta chains as cytomegalovirus-associated. In vitro checks showed that a few CMV-associated chains really do target CMV antigens.

Clones were sequenced by immunoSEQ multiplex PCR, and TCRdb holds only the in-frame ones, with some missing. The sample includes 100,000 or so clones, about 88% of them seen just once. This chain uses TRBV5-4 with TRBJ2-5; D remains ambiguous. The TCR sequence derives from a woman aged 18-29 years in good health and CMV-seropositive. Sequenced: PBMCs. CDR3 protein: CASSILPRETQYF. The CDR3 region has the DNA TGTGCCAGCAGCATACTCCCCCGGGAGACCCAGTACTTC.